What follows are 17 T cell receptor beta chains derived from one specimen sequenced in a study of T-cell memory formation after mild COVID-19. MiXCR, run by TCRdb on the 5' RACE reads, gives a single entry per CDR3 protein. The sample lists approximately 480,000 distinct CDR3 sequences, around a sixth occurring once. Sequencing was performed on PBMCs or a T cell subset sorted from them (not recorded which). These receptors were obtained from an adult woman who had mild COVID-19 (a few samples of this study predate the infection). Cell type and time point are not known.

This clonotype showed up just a few times. The rearrangement links TRBV3-1 to TRBJ2-7; D could derive from TRBD1 or TRBD2 (5 bases each). In germline, CDR1 is LGHDT, CDR2 YNNKEL (reference sequence). The length of the CDR3 is 16 residues. The V end was cut by 0 bases, the J end by 1 base, with 13 bases between. The CDR3 sequence: CASSQDRDRPSYEQYF. DNA of the CDR3: TGTGCCAGCAGCCAAGACCGGGACCGTCCTTCCTACGAGCAGTACTTC.

This clonotype was found a few times. The chain couples TRBV25-1 to TRBJ2-7, with D unclear. The CDR3 length is 13 residues. The germline V gene has CDR1 MGHDK and CDR2 SYGVNS. Trimming took 0 bases from V and 4 from J, leaving 7 bases between them. As DNA, the CDR3 is TGTGCCAGCAGTGAATACAATGCGTACGAGCAGTACTTC. This translates into CASSEYNAYEQYF.

The V gene is TRBV2, the J gene TRBJ2-7; the D gene is possibly TRBD2 (6 bases). The CDR3 is 13 residues long. Germline V CDR1 and CDR2: SNHLY, FYNNEI. CDR3 sequence: CATREAGQNEQYF. The CDR3 nucleotides read TGTGCAACGAGGGAGGCAGGGCAGAACGAGCAGTACTTC.

The V and J genes are TRBV4-1 and TRBJ1-2; tentative D call: TRBD1 (6 bases). Germline CDR1 and CDR2: MGHRA and YSYEKL. Trimming left V 1 base short and J 7 bases short, with 13 bases between. The CDR3 totals 14 residues. The DNA for the CDR3 is TGCGCCAGCAGCCAAGTGGGACATGAGCGTGGCTACACCTTC. This sequence encodes CASSQVGHERGYTF.

V is TRBV24-1 and J is TRBJ2-7; 9 positions match TRBD1. The CDR3 has 15 residues. V shed 7 bases, J shed 6 bases, and the junction held 12 bases outside the gene matches. Germline values: CDR1 KGHDR, CDR2 SFDVKD. CDR3 DNA: TGTGCCACCAGCTCCCCCTCAACAGGGGGCGGCGAGCAGTACTTC. It is translated as CATSSPSTGGGEQYF.

The chain uses TRBV5-1 and TRBJ1-1; 10 bases agree with TRBD1. The CDR3 runs to 15 residues. V shed 0 bases, J shed 5 bases, and the junction held 4 bases outside the gene matches. Germline V gene data show CDR1 as SGHRS and CDR2 as YFSETQ. The CDR3 sequence: CASSLGDRGWTEAFF. CDR3 coding DNA: TGCGCCAGCAGCTTGGGGGACAGGGGATGGACTGAAGCTTTCTTT.

The V and J genes are TRBV24-1 and TRBJ2-3; D is undetermined. The V and J ends lost 7 bases and 2 bases respectively, with 3 bases between them. CDR1 is KGHDR and CDR2 is SFDVKD in the germline V gene. This CDR3 has 11 amino acids. The CDR3 sequence is CATSYTDTQYF. Here the CDR3 DNA reads TGTGCCACCAGCTACACAGATACGCAGTATTTT.

The CDR3 is CATGRGEPQHF. The CDR3 DNA sequence: TGTGCCACCGGGCGGGGGGAGCCCCAGCATTTT. The V and J genes are TRBV15 and TRBJ1-5, with a tentative D call TRBD1 (5 bases). CDR1 LNHNV and CDR2 YYDKDF come from the germline V gene (reference sequence). The CDR3 extends over 11 amino acids. Deletions cut 8 bases from V and 8 bases from J, with 10 bases between.

The chain is built from TRBV19 and TRBJ2-1; D perhaps matches TRBD1 (6 bases). CDR1 LNHDA and CDR2 SQIVND come from the germline V gene (reference sequence). This CDR3 spans 15 amino acids. The V end lost 1 base, the J end lost 8 bases, and 15 bases lay between the germline ends. In nucleotides, the CDR3 is TGTGCCAGTAGTATAGTTACAGGGCGGTGGGATGAGCAGTTCTTC. Translating it yields CASSIVTGRWDEQFF.

The table lists this clonotype with many counts. V usage is TRBV5-1 and J usage is TRBJ2-1, with D hard to call. V dropped 0 bases and J dropped 0 bases, with 7 bases sitting between them. The CDR3 is 15 residues long. The germline V gene encodes CDR1 SGHRS and CDR2 YFSETQ. CDR3 sequence reads: CASSLGISSYNEQFF. The CDR3 DNA reads TGCGCCAGCAGCTTGGGGATTAGCTCCTACAATGAGCAGTTCTTC. Drawing the rest from reference TRBV5-1 and TRBJ2-1, the complete variable domain is KAGVTQTPRYLIKTRGQQVTLSCSPISGHRSVSWYQQTPGQGLQFLFEYFSETQRNKGNFPGRFSGRQFSNSRSEMNVSTLELGDSALYLCASSLGISSYNEQFFGPGTRLTVL.

This clonotype has only a few counts. The chain combines TRBV5-1 with TRBJ2-5, with D perhaps TRBD2 (6 bases). Trimming stripped 2 bases from V and 3 bases from J, with 17 bases between. CDR3 length equals 16 residues. Germline V CDR1 and CDR2: SGHRS, YFSETQ. The CDR3 here is CASSFGPAGNEETQYF. The CDR3 DNA reads as TGCGCCAGCAGCTTCGGCCCGGCGGGAAACGAAGAGACCCAGTACTTC.

This clonotype was recorded only once. The chain has TRBV23-1 and TRBJ2-7; 11 bases are a match to TRBD2. TRBV23-1 is labeled an ORF, and its function is uncertain. Unmatched junction bases numbered 11, after V lost 6 bases and J lost 7 bases. The CDR3 sequence is 15 residues long. This CDR3 is CASSPIAGGPWEQYF. Written as DNA, the CDR3 is TGCGCCAGCAGCCCCATAGCGGGAGGGCCTTGGGAGCAGTACTTC.

The sample holds a few counts of this clonotype. This chain connects TRBV30 to TRBJ2-2; weak D call: TRBD2 (5 bases). V was pared by 1 base and J by 5 bases, with 8 bases between. The CDR3 runs 13 residues. The germline gives CDR1 GTSNPN, CDR2 SVGIG (reference sequence). As DNA, the CDR3 is TGTGCCTGGAGTGGTAGCGCAACCGGGGAGCTGTTTTTT. Protein sequence: CAWSGSATGELFF.

The rearrangement uses TRBV7-2 and TRBJ1-6, with unresolved D. Trimming removed 1 base from V and 5 bases from J, with 15 bases in between. Germline V gives CDR1 SGHTA, CDR2 FQGNSA. The CDR3 contains 17 residues. The CDR3 loop is CASSLDGVGYNNSPLHF. The CDR3 bases are TGTGCCAGCAGCTTAGATGGGGTTGGCTATAATAATTCACCCCTCCACTTT.

The genes are TRBV6-1 and TRBJ2-1; 10 nucleotides line up with TRBD2. This CDR3 has 15 residues. The germline gives CDR1 MNHNS, CDR2 SASEGT. The ends lost 5 bases at V and 7 bases at J; junction bases unmatched: 8. The CDR3, as DNA: TGTGCCAGCAGTTCCCTAGCGGGAGCTCGGAATGAGCAGTTCTTC. This encodes CASSSLAGARNEQFF.

The chain recombines TRBV27 with TRBJ1-6; D is undetermined. The length of the CDR3 is 13 residues. V lost 6 bases and J lost 7, with 10 bases in between. Germline V gives CDR1 MNHEY, CDR2 SMNVEV (reference sequence). DNA of the CDR3: TGTGCCAGCAGCGTGGAGCCCAATTCACCCCTCCACTTT. Protein product: CASSVEPNSPLHF.

This chain connects TRBV20-1 to TRBJ2-1; TRBD2 matches 11 bases. In germline, CDR1 is DFQATT, CDR2 SNEGSKA (reference sequence). This CDR3 contains 16 residues. J gave up 9 bases and V 0 bases, and 10 bases lay outside the gene matches. CDR3: CSARDDRLAGWVEQFF. CDR3 bases: TGCAGTGCTAGAGATGATCGACTAGCGGGATGGGTTGAGCAGTTCTTC.